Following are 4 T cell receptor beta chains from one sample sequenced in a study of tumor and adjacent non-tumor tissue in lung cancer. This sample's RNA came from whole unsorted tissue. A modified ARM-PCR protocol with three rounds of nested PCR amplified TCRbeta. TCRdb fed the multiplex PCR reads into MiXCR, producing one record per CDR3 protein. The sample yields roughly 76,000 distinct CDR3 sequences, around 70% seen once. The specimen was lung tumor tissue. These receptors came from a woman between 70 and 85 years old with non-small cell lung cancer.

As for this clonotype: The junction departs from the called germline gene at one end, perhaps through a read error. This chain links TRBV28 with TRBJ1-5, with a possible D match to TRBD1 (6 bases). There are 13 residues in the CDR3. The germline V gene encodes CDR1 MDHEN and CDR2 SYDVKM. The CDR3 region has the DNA TGTGCCAGCAGAGGACAGCGAAATCAGCCCCACTATTTT. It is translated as CASRGQRNQPHYF.

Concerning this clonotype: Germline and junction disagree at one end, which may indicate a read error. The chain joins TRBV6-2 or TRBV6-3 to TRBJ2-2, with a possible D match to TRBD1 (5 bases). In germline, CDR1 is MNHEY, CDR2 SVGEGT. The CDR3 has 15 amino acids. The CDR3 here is CARSLAGSNTRELFF. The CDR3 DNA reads TGTGCCCGCAGTTTGGCAGGGTCGAACACCAGGGAACTGTTTTTT.

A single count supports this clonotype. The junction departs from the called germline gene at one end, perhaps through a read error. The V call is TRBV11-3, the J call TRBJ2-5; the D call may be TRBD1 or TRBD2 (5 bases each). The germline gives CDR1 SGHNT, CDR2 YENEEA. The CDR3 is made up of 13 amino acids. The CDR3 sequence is CASSLGVGETQCF. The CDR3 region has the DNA TGCGCCAGCAGCTTAGGCGTGGGGGAGACCCAGTGCTTC.

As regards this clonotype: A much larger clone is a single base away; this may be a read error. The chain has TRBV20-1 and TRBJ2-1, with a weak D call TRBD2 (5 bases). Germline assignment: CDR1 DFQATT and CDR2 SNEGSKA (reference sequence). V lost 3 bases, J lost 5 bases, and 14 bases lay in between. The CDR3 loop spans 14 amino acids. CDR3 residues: CSASSLAYNNEQFF. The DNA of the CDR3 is TGCAGTGCTAGCTCCCTAGCATATAACAATGAGCAGTTCTTC.